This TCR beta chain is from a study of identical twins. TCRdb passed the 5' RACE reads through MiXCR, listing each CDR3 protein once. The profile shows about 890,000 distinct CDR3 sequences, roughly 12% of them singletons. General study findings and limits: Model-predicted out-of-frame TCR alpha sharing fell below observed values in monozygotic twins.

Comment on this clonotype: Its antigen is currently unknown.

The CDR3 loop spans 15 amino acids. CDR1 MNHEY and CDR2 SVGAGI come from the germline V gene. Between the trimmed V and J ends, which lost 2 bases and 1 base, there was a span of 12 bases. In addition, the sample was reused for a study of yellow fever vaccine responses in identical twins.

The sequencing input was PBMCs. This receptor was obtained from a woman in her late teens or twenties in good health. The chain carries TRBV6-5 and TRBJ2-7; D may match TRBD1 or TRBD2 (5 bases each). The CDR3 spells CASSYDRGGSYEQYV. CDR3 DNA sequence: TGTGCCAGCAGTTACGACAGAGGAGGTTCCTACGAGCAGTACGTC.